This TCR beta chain emerged from a study of human T cells and chemical hapten exposure. Study-level background: 2% DPC was applied to roughly 2 cm by roughly 2 cm of upper inner arm skin for sensitization. Across samples, TCR yields varied, mostly owing to small differences in pooled library volumes. Regarding the study as a whole: The number of TCRs over 1 in 1000 frequency stayed unchanged after DPC.

V lost 1 base, J lost 5 bases, and 6 bases stayed unmatched. The CDR3 has 16 amino acids. Germline CDR1 SGHAT, CDR2 FQNNGV. Library preparation tagged each individual cDNA molecule with a unique molecular identifier. TCRdb independently ran MiXCR on the RACE reads; one entry per CDR3 protein. The table has about 100,000 distinct CDR3 sequences, about 10% seen once; the top ten hold more than 3%. Comment on this clonotype: Its antigen is as yet unknown.

The time point is: patch test 2, 6 weeks after DPC sensitization. Treatment meaning: therapeutic diphenylcyclopropenone sensitization with weekly scalp DPC. Sequenced here: whole blood, sampled in connection with sensitization to the hapten diphenylcyclopropenone (DPC). The V call is TRBV11-2, the J call TRBJ2-2, with 8 bases aligning to TRBD2. The sequence came from a woman aged 40 to 55 with alopecia areata. Some clones in this sample may be carry-over from other donors' samples. The CDR3 protein is CASSLAGGPRTGELFF. CDR3 DNA: TGTGCCAGCAGCTTAGCGGGGGGGCCGAGGACCGGGGAGCTGTTTTTT. Supplemented by reference TRBV11-2 and TRBJ2-2, the full variable domain reads EAGVAQSPRYKIIEKRQSVAFWCNPISGHATLYWYQQILGQGPKLLIQFQNNGVVDDSQLPKDRFSAERLKGVDSTLKIQPAKLEDSAVYLCASSLAGGPRTGELFFGEGSRLTVL.